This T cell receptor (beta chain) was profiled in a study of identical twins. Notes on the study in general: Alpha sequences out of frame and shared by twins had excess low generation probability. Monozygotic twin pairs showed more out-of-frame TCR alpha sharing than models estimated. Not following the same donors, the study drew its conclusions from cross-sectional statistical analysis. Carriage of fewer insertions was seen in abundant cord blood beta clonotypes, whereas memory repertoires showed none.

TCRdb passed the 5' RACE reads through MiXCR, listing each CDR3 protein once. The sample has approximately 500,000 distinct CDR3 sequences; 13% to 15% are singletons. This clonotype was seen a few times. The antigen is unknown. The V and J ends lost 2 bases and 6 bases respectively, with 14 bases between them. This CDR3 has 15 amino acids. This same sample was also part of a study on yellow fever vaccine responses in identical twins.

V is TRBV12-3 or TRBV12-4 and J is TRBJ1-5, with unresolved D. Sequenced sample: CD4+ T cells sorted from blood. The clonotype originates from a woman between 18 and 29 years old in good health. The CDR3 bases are TGTGCCAGCAGTTTATTGTCAGGCCCCGTTCAGCCCCAGCATTTT. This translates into CASSLLSGPVQPQHF.